The 30 T cell receptor beta chains listed next were all sequenced from one sample in a study of shared clonotypes between healthy human individuals. Sequencing used immunoSEQ multiplex PCR; TCRdb keeps in-frame clones, though not all of them. Of about 680,000 clones detected, around 92% appear once; the ten largest clones hold 24%. The naive CD8 fraction comprised CD45RO-negative cells positively selected for CCR7 and excluded terminally differentiated effector memory CD45RA+ cells. The specimen was naive CD8+ T cells sorted from blood. Receptors originate from a man aged 25-40 years in good health.

The V call is TRBV7-9, the J call TRBJ2-3, with 11 positions matching TRBD2. Trimming at V came to 5 bases and at J to 2 bases, leaving 12 bases not matched to a gene. The CDR3 runs 18 residues. Germline CDR1 and CDR2: SEHNR and FQNEAQ (reference sequence). CDR3 DNA: TGTGCCAGCAGCACGACAATCCGGACTAGCGGGTCCACAGATACGCAGTATTTT. This encodes CASSTTIRTSGSTDTQYF.

Comments on this clone: The same CDR3 can be traced to other DNA sequences in this sample. The rearrangement joins TRBV4-1 to TRBJ2-2, with a weak D call TRBD1 (6 bases). The ends were cut back, 1 base at V and 2 bases at J, with 11 bases in the middle. This CDR3 spans 16 amino acids. CDR1 MGHRA and CDR2 YSYEKL come from the germline V gene. CDR3 sequence reads: CASSQVGQTNTGELFF. CDR3 nucleotide sequence: TGCGCCAGCAGCCAAGTAGGACAGACTAACACCGGGGAGCTGTTTTTT.

The rearrangement joins TRBV28 to TRBJ2-7, with D possibly being TRBD1 (5 bases). Germline CDR1 reads MDHEN; CDR2 reads SYDVKM. CDR3 length: 14 residues. V shed 6 bases and J shed 3 bases, with 15 bases lying between them. CDR3: CASRARGRGYEQYF. In nucleotides, the CDR3 is TGTGCCAGCAGGGCTAGGGGTAGAGGCTACGAGCAGTACTTC.

The V call is TRBV7-9, the J call TRBJ2-1, with D unclear. V was cut by 5 bases and J by 0 bases, with 11 bases left in between. The CDR3 totals 15 residues. Looked up from germline, CDR1 is SEHNR and CDR2 is FQNEAQ (reference sequence). CDR3 region: CASSPSLPSYNEQFF. In DNA, the CDR3 is TGTGCCAGCAGCCCTAGTCTGCCCTCCTACAATGAGCAGTTCTTC.

The CDR3 DNA reads TGTGCCAGCAGCCCGAGAGCTAGTGCCGGAGAATACGAGCAGTACTTC. Amino acid sequence: CASSPRASAGEYEQYF. The V call is TRBV11-3, the J call TRBJ2-7; D gene uncertain. CDR3 length: 16 residues. Germline assignment: CDR1 SGHNT and CDR2 YENEEA. Trimming pared 5 bases from V and 4 bases from J, leaving 21 bases between.

V is TRBV7-9 and J is TRBJ2-1; 7 nucleotides agree with TRBD2. With V trimmed by 4 bases and J by 8 bases, 14 bases remained unmatched. Germline V gives CDR1 SEHNR, CDR2 FQNEAQ (reference sequence). The CDR3 is made up of 16 amino acids. The CDR3 protein is CASSSSRGLPEHEQFF. The DNA for the CDR3 is TGTGCCAGCAGCTCCTCCCGGGGACTACCCGAGCATGAGCAGTTCTTC.

The rearrangement uses TRBV9 and TRBJ2-3; possibly TRBD2 for D (5 bases). This CDR3 has 17 amino acids. V lost 3 bases, J lost 4 bases, and 21 bases lay in between. Germline V gene sequence: CDR1 SGDLS, CDR2 YYNGEE. The CDR3 sequence is CASSAQLDSFGADTQYF. The CDR3 bases are TGTGCCAGCAGCGCCCAACTAGACTCCTTTGGGGCAGATACGCAGTATTTT.

V usage is TRBV6-4 and J usage is TRBJ2-1; 9 nucleotides align to TRBD2. CDR3 length: 15 residues. The germline V gene encodes CDR1 MRHNA and CDR2 SNTAGT. V was clipped by 3 bases and J by 6 bases; unmatched bases: 6. In nucleotides, the CDR3 is TGTGCCAGCAGTGAGGCGGGAGGGGGGGTCAATGAGCAGTTCTTC. It specifies CASSEAGGGVNEQFF.

V gene TRBV4-1 combines with J gene TRBJ2-7; D is tentatively TRBD1 or TRBD2 (5 bases each). Germline-derived CDR1 and CDR2 are MGHRA and YSYEKL. The CDR3 loop spans 14 amino acids. V was clipped by 1 base and J by 2 bases, with 9 bases between them. CDR3 coding DNA: TGCGCCAGCAGCCAAGTCGGGACCACCTACGAGCAGTACTTC. Amino acid sequence: CASSQVGTTYEQYF.

The chain joins TRBV6-5 to TRBJ2-7, with D perhaps TRBD2 (6 bases). Trimming cost V 6 bases and J 3 bases, with 12 bases left between them. The CDR3 covers 13 residues. CDR1 is MNHEY, CDR2 SVGAGI, per germline. CDR3 region: CASREGWGYEQYF. CDR3 DNA sequence: TGTGCCAGCAGGGAGGGATGGGGCTACGAGCAGTACTTC.

The chain recombines TRBV29-1 with TRBJ2-3; maybe TRBD2 (7 bases). The length of the CDR3 is 13 residues. V dropped 8 bases and J dropped 2 bases, with 14 bases sitting between them. CDR1 and CDR2 (germline): SQVTM, ANQGSEA. Written as DNA, the CDR3 is TGCAGCACCGCCCGGGGGGCCACAGATACGCAGTATTTT. Translating gives CSTARGATDTQYF.

V usage is TRBV28 and J usage is TRBJ2-7; D remains ambiguous. Between the trimmed V and J ends, which lost 3 bases and 0 bases, there was a span of 6 bases. This CDR3 has 13 residues. Germline CDR1 MDHEN, CDR2 SYDVKM. The chain's CDR3 is CASSFRNSYEQYF. As DNA, the CDR3 is TGTGCCAGCAGTTTCCGGAACTCCTACGAGCAGTACTTC.

This clone was counted a single time. The V gene is TRBV11-2, the J gene TRBJ2-7, with a weak D call TRBD2 (6 bases). Germline V gene data show CDR1 as SGHAT and CDR2 as FQNNGV. Trimming pared 6 bases from V and 2 bases from J, leaving 14 bases between. This CDR3 comprises 14 residues. In DNA form, the CDR3 reads TGTGCCAGCAGTTGGACTACCCCGACCTACGAGCAGTACTTC. This translates into CASSWTTPTYEQYF.

The chain couples TRBV28 to TRBJ2-1; 7 nucleotides align to TRBD2. CDR1 is MDHEN and CDR2 is SYDVKM in the germline V gene. The V gene end was trimmed by 5 bases and the J gene end by 4 bases; junction bases not matched to a gene: 8. The CDR3 is made up of 15 amino acids. The CDR3 region has the DNA TGTGCCAGCAGTACAACTAGCGTGTATTACAATGAGCAGTTCTTC. Translated: CASSTTSVYYNEQFF. Full variable domain (missing parts from reference TRBV28 and TRBJ2-1): DVKVTQSSRYLVKRTGEKVFLECVQDMDHENMFWYRQDPGLGLRLIYFSYDVKMKEKGDIPEGYSVSREKKERFSLILESASTNQTSMYLCASSTTSVYYNEQFFGPGTRLTVL.

The J gene is TRBJ2-1, the V gene TRBV28; D is unresolved. Trimming left V 6 bases short and J 6 bases short, with 15 bases between. Germline CDR1 reads MDHEN; CDR2 reads SYDVKM. The CDR3 sequence is 14 residues long. CDR3 in DNA: TGTGCCAGCAGCATACTAACATGGGCCAATGAGCAGTTCTTC. As protein: CASSILTWANEQFF.

The V and J genes are TRBV9 and TRBJ1-2, with TRBD1 matching 10 bases. Unmatched junction bases numbered 12, after V lost 4 bases and J lost 6 bases. Germline V gene data show CDR1 as SGDLS and CDR2 as YYNGEE. There are 16 residues in the CDR3. The CDR3 DNA sequence: TGTGCCAGCAGCCCGACAGGGGGCGCGTCAACTCATGGCTACACCTTC. Residues: CASSPTGGASTHGYTF. Together with reference TRBV9 and TRBJ1-2, the CDR3 gives the full variable domain: DSGVTQTPKHLITATGQRVTLRCSPRSGDLSVYWYQQSLDQGLQFLIQYYNGEERAKGNILERFSAQQFPDLHSELNLSSLELGDSALYFCASSPTGGASTHGYTFGSGTRLTVV.

The chain employs TRBV6-4 and TRBJ2-6, with D hard to call. This CDR3 region has 15 residues. Per germline, CDR1 MRHNA and CDR2 SNTAGT. Trimming shortened V by 3 bases and J by 0 bases, and 6 bases separated the two germline ends. CDR3 in DNA: TGTGCCAGCAGTGAAGAGGCCTCTGGGGCCAACGTCCTGACTTTC. Its translation: CASSEEASGANVLTF.

This chain connects TRBV7-2 to TRBJ2-7, with 11 bases lining up with TRBD2. J lost 2 bases, V lost 3 bases, and 9 bases had no gene match. The CDR3 is made up of 17 amino acids. CDR1 SGHTA and CDR2 FQGNSA come from the germline V gene. In DNA form, the CDR3 reads TGTGCCAGCAGCTTTTTTCTAGCGGGAGGATCCACCTACGAGCAGTACTTC. It encodes CASSFFLAGGSTYEQYF. Looking up the rest from reference TRBV7-2 and TRBJ2-7 gives the full variable domain: GAGVSQSPSNKVTEKGKDVELRCDPISGHTALYWYRQSLGQGLEFLIYFQGNSAPDKSGLPSDRFSAERTGGSVSTLTIQRTQQEDSAVYLCASSFFLAGGSTYEQYFGPGTRLTVT.

V usage is TRBV9 and J usage is TRBJ1-1; a weak D match, TRBD1 (5 bases). Per germline, CDR1 SGDLS and CDR2 YYNGEE. The CDR3 is made up of 16 amino acids. The V gene lost 0 bases and the J gene lost 5 bases, with 17 bases spanning the gap. The CDR3 coding sequence is TGTGCCAGCAGCGTAGGGGGGTTGGAGGTCGGAACTGAAGCTTTCTTT. This encodes CASSVGGLEVGTEAFF.

The chain has TRBV5-6 and TRBJ2-1; 15 bases fit TRBD2. CDR3 length: 15 residues. Germline V lookup: CDR1 SGHDT, CDR2 YYEEEE. Unmatched junction bases numbered 5, after V lost 3 bases and J lost 10 bases. CDR3 protein: CASSSGLAGGWEQFF. The CDR3 coding sequence is TGTGCCAGCAGCTCGGGACTAGCGGGAGGATGGGAGCAGTTCTTC.

The J gene is TRBJ1-1, the V gene TRBV4-3; unclear D gene. The germline V gene has CDR1 LGHNA and CDR2 YSLEER. The CDR3 runs to 17 residues. Trimming removed 3 bases at V and 2 bases at J, with 19 bases between. Here the CDR3 reads CASSQSRLLLKNTEAFF. CDR3 coding DNA: TGCGCCAGCAGCCAGTCAAGACTTCTTCTGAAAAACACTGAAGCTTTCTTT.

V gene TRBV7-3 combines with J gene TRBJ2-2; D gene uncertain. There are 12 residues in the CDR3. Germline CDR1 and CDR2: SGHTA and FQGTGA. V lost 2 bases, J lost 4 bases, and 2 bases lay in between. The CDR3 loop is CASSLSTGELFF. CDR3 DNA: TGTGCCAGCAGCTTATCCACCGGGGAGCTGTTTTTT.

Many counts were recorded for this clone. The rearrangement uses TRBV7-9 and TRBJ2-1, with TRBD1 matching over 9 bases. V lost 1 base, J lost 7 bases, and 8 bases stayed unmatched. The germline V gene encodes CDR1 SEHNR and CDR2 FQNEAQ (reference sequence). This CDR3 is 16 amino acids long. CDR3 coding DNA: TGTGCCAGCAGCTTAGTTGGGACAGGGTCTAAAAATGAGCAGTTCTTC. Translation gives CASSLVGTGSKNEQFF.

The chain couples TRBV7-9 to TRBJ2-1; tentatively, D is TRBD2 (6 bases). The CDR3 is 14 residues long. Trimming took off 3 bases at V and 7 bases at J, with 13 bases between the two ends. The germline CDR1 and CDR2 sequences are SEHNR and FQNEAQ (reference sequence). CDR3: CASSFSGATNEQFF. The CDR3 nucleotides are TGTGCCAGCAGCTTTAGCGGAGCCACTAATGAGCAGTTCTTC. The full variable domain, its missing parts supplied by reference TRBV7-9 and TRBJ2-1, is DTGVSQNPRHKITKRGQNVTFRCDPISEHNRLYWYRQTLGQGPEFLTYFQNEAQLEKSRLLSDRFSAERPKGSFSTLEIQRTEQGDSAMYLCASSFSGATNEQFFGPGTRLTVL.

This clone was recorded once. This sequence joins TRBV7-9 and TRBJ2-2, with TRBD1 matching 10 bases. CDR3 size: 17 residues. V lost 7 bases to trimming and J lost 4 bases; unmatched junction nucleotides: 12. Germline CDR1 reads SEHNR; CDR2 reads FQNEAQ (reference sequence). The CDR3, as DNA: TGTGCCAGCAACCTGAGATGGACAGGGGGAAGCACCGGGGAGCTGTTTTTT. Its protein product is CASNLRWTGGSTGELFF.

The rearrangement uses TRBV7-9 and TRBJ2-7; D unresolved. The ends were cut back, 7 bases at V and 6 bases at J, with 13 bases in the middle. This CDR3 is built from 12 residues. Germline V gene lookup returns CDR1 SEHNR and CDR2 FQNEAQ (reference sequence). CDR3 protein: CASNLSPGEQYF. The CDR3, as DNA: TGTGCCAGCAACCTCAGTCCGGGCGAGCAGTACTTC.

The rearrangement joins TRBV2 to TRBJ2-1, with TRBD2 as a possible D gene (5 bases). V dropped 7 bases and J dropped 7 bases, with 8 bases sitting between them. Germline assignment: CDR1 SNHLY and CDR2 FYNNEI. CDR3 size: 11 residues. CDR3 DNA: TGTGCCAGCAACGGGGTAAATGAGCAGTTCTTC. Amino acids: CASNGVNEQFF.

This clone showed up just a few times. The genes are TRBV5-6 and TRBJ2-2, with D maybe TRBD1 (6 bases). V was shortened by 4 bases and J by 3 bases, with 10 bases between the two germline ends. The CDR3 is 14 residues long. Germline V lookup: CDR1 SGHDT, CDR2 YYEEEE. This chain's CDR3 is CASSPGQYTGELFF. As DNA, the CDR3 is TGTGCCAGCAGCCCTGGACAGTACACCGGGGAGCTGTTTTTT.

V gene TRBV29-1 combines with J gene TRBJ2-1, with 8 bases identical to TRBD2. This CDR3 is 17 amino acids long. The V gene end was trimmed by 5 bases and the J gene end by 3 bases; junction bases not matched to a gene: 15. Germline V gene lookup returns CDR1 SQVTM and CDR2 ANQGSEA. The CDR3 spells CSVSGLAGGYDYNEQFF. In DNA form, the CDR3 reads TGCAGCGTTTCCGGACTCGCGGGAGGATATGACTACAATGAGCAGTTCTTC.

The CDR3 nucleotides read TGTGCCAGCAGCCCGGGGAAGATGGTAGAATACCCCTACGAGCAGTACTTC. Protein product: CASSPGKMVEYPYEQYF. V usage is TRBV13 and J usage is TRBJ2-7; weak D call: TRBD2 (5 bases). V dropped 5 bases and J dropped 2 bases, with 22 bases sitting between them. The CDR3 extends over 17 amino acids. Germline V CDR1 and CDR2: PRHDT, FYEKMQ (reference sequence).